Below are 32 T cell receptor beta chains sequenced from a single sample in a study of shared clonotypes between healthy human individuals. Assay used: immunoSEQ multiplex PCR; TCRdb lists only in-frame clones, some missing. This sample has more than 2 million clones, with around 95% found just once. The sequenced sample consisted of naive CD4+ T cells sorted from blood. This sample's subset: CD45RA+ positively selected. Receptors originate from a man aged 18 to 29 in good health.

This chain joins TRBV5-1 and TRBJ1-2, with D hard to call. Per the germline V gene, CDR1 is SGHRS and CDR2 is YFSETQ. This CDR3 has 15 amino acids. V was trimmed by 4 bases and J by 0 bases, leaving 13 bases between them. CDR3 in amino acids: CASSLEGNTNYGYTF. CDR3 sequence (DNA): TGCGCCAGCAGCCTGGAAGGGAACACTAACTATGGCTACACCTTC. Combining the CDR3 with reference TRBV5-1 and TRBJ1-2 gives the whole variable domain KAGVTQTPRYLIKTRGQQVTLSCSPISGHRSVSWYQQTPGQGLQFLFEYFSETQRNKGNFPGRFSGRQFSNSRSEMNVSTLELGDSALYLCASSLEGNTNYGYTFGSGTRLTVV.

The chain has TRBV30 and TRBJ2-6; D tentatively reads TRBD1 or TRBD2 (5 bases each). The CDR3 runs to 18 residues. With 0 bases removed from V and 2 bases from J, the gap between germline ends came to 17 bases. Germline assignment: CDR1 GTSNPN and CDR2 SVGIG (reference sequence). The CDR3 here is CAWSVMRGTLPGANVLTF. In DNA, the CDR3 is TGTGCCTGGAGTGTTATGAGAGGGACCCTCCCTGGGGCCAACGTCCTGACTTTC.

V is TRBV5-4 and J is TRBJ2-5, with D tentatively TRBD2 (7 bases). This CDR3 region has 16 residues. Trimming took 2 bases from V and 5 from J, leaving 19 bases between them. Germline assignment: CDR1 SGHNT and CDR2 YYREEE (reference sequence). The CDR3 DNA is TGTGCCAGCAGCTTTCCCACCTCGGGGGGCCCGGAGACCCAGTACTTC. Translating gives CASSFPTSGGPETQYF.

The chain joins TRBV30 to TRBJ2-2; D might be TRBD1 (5 bases). This CDR3 has 16 amino acids. CDR1 is GTSNPN, CDR2 SVGIG, per germline (reference sequence). Trimming shortened V by 1 base and J by 0 bases, and 12 bases separated the two germline ends. The DNA of the CDR3 is TGTGCCTGGAGTGAGGGGCGCTCTCCGAACACCGGGGAGCTGTTTTTT. Its translation: CAWSEGRSPNTGELFF.

This rearrangement joins TRBV4-1 to TRBJ2-5, with 10 bases that match TRBD1. The CDR3 runs to 19 residues. Germline V gene sequence: CDR1 MGHRA, CDR2 YSYEKL. V gave up 1 base and J gave up 4 bases; unmatched junction bases: 15. The CDR3 DNA reads as TGCGCCAGCAGCCAAGTTGCCCCGGACAGGGGGTTATTATCAGAGACCCAGTACTTC. Its protein product is CASSQVAPDRGLLSETQYF.

The V and J genes are TRBV6-1 and TRBJ2-1, with 7 bases that match TRBD1. The CDR3 totals 15 residues. Germline-derived CDR1 and CDR2 are MNHNS and SASEGT. Trimming cost V 7 bases and J 1 base; bases outside gene matches: 7. The CDR3 DNA reads as TGTGCCAGCACCACAGGGGCTAGATCCTACAATGAGCAGTTCTTC. This translates into CASTTGARSYNEQFF.

In DNA, the CDR3 is TGCGCCAGCAGCTTTGTCCCAGTGAACACTGAAGCTTTCTTT. This codes for CASSFVPVNTEAFF. J is TRBJ1-1 and V is TRBV5-1; D call uncertain. Germline V gene sequence: CDR1 SGHRS, CDR2 YFSETQ. The CDR3 extends over 14 amino acids. The germline V and J ends were trimmed by 2 bases and 0 bases, with 8 bases remaining between them.

The chain recombines TRBV18 with TRBJ1-2; D gene uncertain. This CDR3 region has 14 residues. Looked up from germline, CDR1 is KGHSH and CDR2 is LQKENI. The V and J ends lost 2 bases and 2 bases respectively, with 9 bases between them. The chain's CDR3 is CASSPTPENYGYTF. The CDR3 region has the DNA TGTGCCAGCTCACCAACTCCAGAGAACTATGGCTACACCTTC. The full variable domain, with the rest looked up from reference TRBV18 and TRBJ1-2, is NAGVMQNPRHLVRRRGQEARLRCSPMKGHSHVYWYRQLPEEGLKFMVYLQKENIIDESGMPKERFSAEFPKEGPSILRIQQVVRGDSAAYFCASSPTPENYGYTFGSGTRLTVV.

V and J are TRBV6-1 and TRBJ2-4; D is unresolved. CDR3 length equals 15 residues. The V end lost 0 bases, the J end lost 0 bases, and 6 bases lay between the germline ends. Looked up from germline, CDR1 is MNHNS and CDR2 is SASEGT. CDR3 sequence: CASSEAELAKNIQYF. The CDR3 DNA follows: TGTGCCAGCAGTGAAGCGGAGTTAGCCAAAAACATTCAGTACTTC.

The V gene is TRBV6-5, the J gene TRBJ2-2; tentatively, D is TRBD1 or TRBD2 (6 bases each). The V gene lost 7 bases and the J gene lost 6 bases, with 18 bases spanning the gap. The V gene's germline CDR1 is MNHEY and CDR2 SVGAGI. The CDR3 is 15 amino acids. CDR3 in amino acids: CASKGGQVKAGELFF. The CDR3 region has the DNA TGTGCCAGCAAAGGGGGGCAAGTGAAGGCCGGGGAGCTGTTTTTT.

The chain carries TRBV6-1 and TRBJ2-7; TRBD1 aligns across 8 bases. Germline CDR1 reads MNHNS; CDR2 reads SASEGT. The CDR3 has 15 residues. V was pared by 4 bases and J by 1 base, with 6 bases of the junction left unmatched. The CDR3 DNA is TGTGCCAGCAGTGCGGACAGGGTGACTTCCTACGAGCAGTACTTC. It yields the protein CASSADRVTSYEQYF.

V gene TRBV4-1 combines with J gene TRBJ2-5; a weak D match, TRBD2 (6 bases). V was clipped by 3 bases and J by 5 bases, with 13 bases between them. The CDR3 consists of 14 residues. From germline, CDR1 is MGHRA and CDR2 YSYEKL. The CDR3 DNA reads as TGCGCCAGCAGCCATTTTCGGGGGTGGGAGACCCAGTACTTC. It is translated as CASSHFRGWETQYF.

This chain connects TRBV6-1 to TRBJ2-7, with 9 bases matching TRBD2. The CDR3 is 15 amino acids. The germline CDR1 and CDR2 sequences are MNHNS and SASEGT. V was clipped by 5 bases and J by 4 bases; unmatched bases: 9. CDR3 in DNA: TGTGCCAGCAGTCTCCTTCTAGCGGGGCCTTACGAGCAGTACTTC. Residues: CASSLLLAGPYEQYF.

The rearrangement joins TRBV6-1 to TRBJ2-7; either TRBD1 or TRBD2 may fit D (5 bases each). This CDR3 is 15 amino acids long. CDR1 MNHNS and CDR2 SASEGT come from the germline V gene. V lost 3 bases to trimming and J lost 2 bases, with 14 bases between them. CDR3 bases: TGTGCCAGCAGTGAGAACCCAGGGCGGGCCTACGAGCAGTACTTC. This translates into CASSENPGRAYEQYF.

The chain is built from TRBV28 and TRBJ1-5; 7 positions agree with TRBD1. CDR1 is MDHEN, CDR2 SYDVKM, per germline. The CDR3 consists of 14 residues. V lost 7 bases to trimming and J lost 4 bases; unmatched junction nucleotides: 7. For the CDR3, the DNA is TGTGCCAGCAAGGCTGGGACAGTTAATCAGCCCCAGCATTTT. It encodes CASKAGTVNQPQHF.

The V and J genes are TRBV5-1 and TRBJ1-5, with 9 bases fitting TRBD1. CDR3 length: 15 residues. Trimming at V came to 8 bases and at J to 7 bases, leaving 13 bases not matched to a gene. Germline V gives CDR1 SGHRS, CDR2 YFSETQ. The CDR3 sequence: CASARWTGAEQPQHF. CDR3 nucleotide sequence: TGCGCCAGTGCCCGGTGGACAGGGGCGGAACAGCCCCAGCATTTT.

The chain uses TRBV5-4 and TRBJ2-1; D gene ambiguous. V was clipped by 4 bases and J by 4 bases, with 12 bases between them. This CDR3 has 14 amino acids. Germline V CDR1 and CDR2: SGHNT, YYREEE (reference sequence). In DNA form, the CDR3 reads TGTGCCAGCAGCCAACCAGGATCATACAATGAGCAGTTCTTC. It translates to CASSQPGSYNEQFF.

In regard to this clone: The sample carries other DNA sequences with the same CDR3. The chain links TRBV5-1 to TRBJ1-6; D unresolved. The CDR3 totals 14 residues. V was shortened by 0 bases and J by 7 bases, with 8 bases between the two germline ends. CDR1 and CDR2 from the germline V gene are SGHRS and YFSETQ. CDR3 bases: TGCGCCAGCAGCTTGGAAGGTGGAAATTCACCCCTCCACTTT. This encodes CASSLEGGNSPLHF.

On this clone: This specimen includes other DNA sequences encoding the same CDR3. CDR3: CASSLVVGYTEAFF. The CDR3 DNA reads TGCGCCAGCAGCTTGGTTGTAGGGTACACTGAAGCTTTCTTT. V gene TRBV5-1 combines with J gene TRBJ1-1; D unclear. Per the germline V gene, CDR1 is SGHRS and CDR2 is YFSETQ. The germline V and J ends were trimmed by 0 bases and 3 bases, with 9 bases remaining between them. CDR3 size: 14 residues.

The rearrangement links TRBV30 to TRBJ1-2, with TRBD1 identical over 10 bases. The CDR3 consists of 15 residues. V shed 2 bases, J shed 8 bases, and the junction held 11 bases outside the gene matches. Germline loops: CDR1 GTSNPN, CDR2 SVGIG (reference sequence). The CDR3 nucleotides read TGTGCCTGGAGTTTCCAGACAGGGGGCAGCCTGGGCTACACCTTC. Translation gives CAWSFQTGGSLGYTF.

The chain couples TRBV28 to TRBJ1-5; no clear D gene. V lost 4 bases and J 1 base, leaving 14 bases between the germline ends. Germline CDR1 MDHEN, CDR2 SYDVKM. The CDR3 is 16 residues long. This CDR3 reads CASSSGEVLSNQPQHF. For the CDR3, the DNA is TGTGCCAGCAGTTCGGGAGAGGTTCTAAGCAATCAGCCCCAGCATTTT.

V is TRBV10-3 and J is TRBJ1-3; no definite D call. CDR1 and CDR2 (germline): ENHRY, SYGVKD. The CDR3 is 13 residues long. The V end was cut by 2 bases, the J end by 3 bases, with 5 bases between. In DNA, the CDR3 is TGTGCCATCAGTGAGGGGGATGGAAACACCATATATTTT. Amino acids: CAISEGDGNTIYF.

This rearrangement joins TRBV5-6 to TRBJ2-5; D remains unclear. Trimming cost V 1 base and J 4 bases, with 20 bases left between them. The length of the CDR3 is 17 residues. The germline V gene has CDR1 SGHDT and CDR2 YYEEEE. This chain's CDR3 is CASSLYPPDRPTETQYF. CDR3 nucleotide sequence: TGTGCCAGCAGCTTGTACCCCCCGGACCGCCCGACAGAGACCCAGTACTTC.

The chain joins TRBV5-1 to TRBJ2-7; TRBD2 is a possible D gene (5 bases). From germline, CDR1 is SGHRS and CDR2 YFSETQ. The ends were cut back, 0 bases at V and 4 bases at J, with 14 bases in the middle. CDR3 length equals 15 residues. The CDR3, as DNA: TGCGCCAGCAGCTTGGGTCCTGACTATCGATACGAGCAGTACTTC. Encoded protein: CASSLGPDYRYEQYF.

This clone occurred once. This rearrangement joins TRBV18 to TRBJ1-1; 7 nucleotides agree with TRBD1. Germline CDR1 reads KGHSH; CDR2 reads LQKENI. The CDR3 consists of 17 residues. V dropped 0 bases and J dropped 0; count of bases not matched to a gene: 7. CDR3 nucleotide sequence: TGTGCCAGCTCACCACCGGGCGGGACAGCTTTGAACACTGAAGCTTTCTTT. It yields the protein CASSPPGGTALNTEAFF.

V and J are TRBV5-4 and TRBJ1-4; TRBD1 is a possible D gene (5 bases). V lost 3 bases and J lost 4, with 13 bases in between. CDR3 length equals 15 residues. Germline V CDR1 and CDR2: SGHNT, YYREEE (reference sequence). The CDR3 is CASSSRGDFNEKLFF. DNA for the CDR3: TGTGCCAGCAGCTCCAGAGGGGACTTTAATGAAAAACTGTTTTTT.

In this sample, this clone turned up once. The V gene is TRBV11-2, the J gene TRBJ2-3; 7 bases line up with TRBD1. V shed 5 bases, J shed 5 bases, and the junction held 13 bases outside the gene matches. Germline V gene sequence: CDR1 SGHAT, CDR2 FQNNGV. The CDR3 sequence is 16 residues long. CDR3 DNA sequence: TGTGCCAGCAGCCTTAGGGGGCACCGTGGAGGAGATACGCAGTATTTT. Translated: CASSLRGHRGGDTQYF.

The chain carries TRBV5-1 and TRBJ1-4, with TRBD1 matching 8 bases. The junction had 5 bases not matched to a gene; V was cut back by 4 bases and J by 3 bases. Germline V lookup: CDR1 SGHRS, CDR2 YFSETQ. This CDR3 has 15 amino acids. The CDR3 coding sequence is TGCGCCAGCAGCAGAACGACAGGGGCTAATGAAAAACTGTTTTTT. This codes for CASSRTTGANEKLFF.

The V and J genes are TRBV18 and TRBJ2-7; 10 bases map to TRBD1. V was clipped by 6 bases and J by 2 bases; unmatched bases: 4. The CDR3 totals 14 residues. Germline CDR1 and CDR2: KGHSH and LQKENI. CDR3: CASSQDRGAYEQYF. DNA of the CDR3: TGTGCCAGCTCCCAGGACAGGGGGGCCTACGAGCAGTACTTC.

The chain links TRBV29-1 to TRBJ2-1; D remains unclear. Trimming shortened V by 8 bases and J by 6 bases, and 14 bases separated the two germline ends. The CDR3 is made up of 12 amino acids. Germline V gene data show CDR1 as SQVTM and CDR2 as ANQGSEA. In DNA form, the CDR3 reads TGCAGCTTCCTTAGGCAGATCAATGAGCAGTTCTTC. Translating it yields CSFLRQINEQFF.

The CDR3 DNA reads TGTGCCGGAAAAAACCCGGGACAGGGCTATGGCTACACCTTC. It translates to CAGKNPGQGYGYTF. The chain combines TRBV5-4 with TRBJ1-2, with 9 bases lining up with TRBD1. V was clipped by 10 bases and J by 4 bases; unmatched bases: 11. Germline V gene lookup returns CDR1 SGHNT and CDR2 YYREEE (reference sequence). The CDR3 sequence is 14 residues long.

This chain uses TRBV11-2 with TRBJ2-1, with D possibly called TRBD1 or TRBD2 (5 bases each). The CDR3 consists of 14 residues. The germline V and J ends were trimmed by 5 bases and 8 bases, with 16 bases remaining between them. Germline CDR1 is SGHAT and CDR2 is FQNNGV. Here the CDR3 reads CASSVTNGAHEQFF. The DNA of the CDR3 is TGTGCCAGCAGCGTAACCAACGGGGCTCATGAGCAGTTCTTC. Full variable domain (remainder filled in from reference TRBV11-2 and TRBJ2-1): EAGVAQSPRYKIIEKRQSVAFWCNPISGHATLYWYQQILGQGPKLLIQFQNNGVVDDSQLPKDRFSAERLKGVDSTLKIQPAKLEDSAVYLCASSVTNGAHEQFFGPGTRLTVL.